What follows are 27 T cell receptor beta chains derived from one specimen sequenced in a study of shared clonotypes between healthy human individuals. Clones were read by immunoSEQ multiplex PCR, and TCRdb kept only the in-frame ones, dropping some. The sample holds roughly 490,000 clones, about 79% seen once. What was sequenced was PBMCs. The source is a woman in her forties in good health. Some clones in this sample may be carry-over from other donors' samples.

The chain recombines TRBV27 with TRBJ2-7, with D perhaps given as TRBD1 or TRBD2 (7 bases each). The CDR3 consists of 11 residues. V was shortened by 11 bases and J by 5 bases, with 13 bases between the two germline ends. The germline V gene encodes CDR1 MNHEY and CDR2 SMNVEV (reference sequence). CDR3: CASRGGHEQYF. The CDR3 DNA reads TGTGCCTCCAGGGGGGGTCACGAGCAGTACTTC.

The chain employs TRBV6-1 and TRBJ2-2; D unclear. This CDR3 comprises 14 residues. Trimming left V 6 bases short and J 5 bases short, with 13 bases between. From germline, CDR1 is MNHNS and CDR2 SASEGT. The CDR3 sequence: CASRLSEGTGELFF. DNA of the CDR3: TGTGCCAGCAGGCTCAGCGAAGGGACCGGGGAGCTGTTTTTT.

Notes on this clone: A much larger clone sits a single nucleotide away, making a read error possible. The gene calls are TRBV30 and TRBJ1-3; D gene ambiguous. V lost 5 bases to trimming and J lost 0 bases, with 11 bases between them. The CDR3 sequence is 14 residues long. CDR1 GTSNPN and CDR2 SVGIG come from the germline V gene (reference sequence). CDR3 nucleotides: TGTGCCTGGCAAAAAAGCCGCTCTGGAAACACCATATATTTT. Translated, it gives CAWQKSRSGNTIYF.

This clone was detected a few times. The V call is TRBV25-1, the J call TRBJ1-2; 7 bases match TRBD1. The CDR3 covers 14 residues. CDR1 and CDR2 from the germline V gene are MGHDK and SYGVNS. V trimming: 0 bases; J trimming: 8 bases; junction bases outside the gene matches: 6. CDR3 amino acids: CASSEYGRGGGYTF. The CDR3 bases are TGTGCCAGCAGTGAATACGGCAGGGGGGGCGGCTACACCTTC.

V usage is TRBV9 and J usage is TRBJ2-5, with a weak D call TRBD2 (7 bases). The CDR3 runs to 14 residues. Trimming took off 2 bases at V and 5 bases at J, with 13 bases between the two ends. Germline V gene sequence: CDR1 SGDLS, CDR2 YYNGEE. The CDR3 nucleotides are TGTGCCAGCAGCGTCGGGGGGCAGTCGGAGACCCAGTACTTC. Translating it yields CASSVGGQSETQYF. The full variable domain, its missing parts supplied by reference TRBV9 and TRBJ2-5, is DSGVTQTPKHLITATGQRVTLRCSPRSGDLSVYWYQQSLDQGLQFLIQYYNGEERAKGNILERFSAQQFPDLHSELNLSSLELGDSALYFCASSVGGQSETQYFGPGTRLLVL.

This chain joins TRBV6-1 and TRBJ1-3; D is ambiguous. The germline V gene encodes CDR1 MNHNS and CDR2 SASEGT. The CDR3 is 15 amino acids. V was cut by 0 bases and J by 4 bases, with 10 bases left in between. The CDR3 bases are TGTGCCAGCAGTGAAGCGCCTGGTCAAGGAAACACCATATATTTT. The encoded protein is CASSEAPGQGNTIYF.

This clone was observed a few times. This rearrangement joins TRBV27 to TRBJ2-7, with D possibly TRBD2 on 6 matching bases. Germline CDR1 reads MNHEY; CDR2 reads SMNVEV (reference sequence). This CDR3 has 13 amino acids. V lost 4 bases to trimming and J lost 6 bases, with 13 bases between them. The CDR3 loop reads CASSSRVGGEQYF. The CDR3 nucleotides read TGTGCCAGCAGTTCCAGGGTGGGGGGCGAGCAGTACTTC.

V and J are TRBV18 and TRBJ2-5; 7 bases match TRBD1. The junction had 6 bases not matched to a gene; V was cut back by 5 bases and J by 0 bases. The CDR3 totals 15 residues. Looked up from germline, CDR1 is KGHSH and CDR2 is LQKENI. The CDR3 coding sequence is TGTGCCAGCTCAGCCCGGCAGGGGGACCAAGAGACCCAGTACTTC. Encoded protein: CASSARQGDQETQYF.

The rearrangement uses TRBV2 and TRBJ1-4, with 7 bases fitting TRBD1. V was clipped by 6 bases and J by 3 bases; unmatched bases: 4. In germline, CDR1 is SNHLY, CDR2 FYNNEI. This CDR3 contains 14 residues. The CDR3: CASRGDSSNEKLFF. The CDR3 region has the DNA TGTGCCAGCAGGGGGGACAGCTCTAATGAAAAACTGTTTTTT.

The genes are TRBV5-4 and TRBJ1-1; D might be TRBD1 (5 bases). This CDR3 contains 14 residues. Trimming removed 2 bases at V and 4 bases at J, with 12 bases between. Germline V lookup: CDR1 SGHNT, CDR2 YYREEE (reference sequence). The CDR3 spells CASSLRGVITEAFF. The CDR3, as DNA: TGTGCCAGCAGCTTACGGGGGGTAATCACTGAAGCTTTCTTT.

The chain has TRBV28 and TRBJ2-3; 8 nucleotides match TRBD1. Germline lookup yields CDR1 MDHEN and CDR2 SYDVKM. The CDR3 is 16 residues long. J lost 5 bases, V lost 5 bases, and 12 bases had no gene match. The CDR3 sequence: CASSTSGGVYIDTQYF. The CDR3 nucleotides read TGTGCCAGCAGTACTTCAGGGGGCGTATATATAGATACGCAGTATTTT.

The chain has TRBV7-3 and TRBJ2-2; D uncertain. This CDR3 spans 15 amino acids. Per germline, CDR1 SGHTA and CDR2 FQGTGA. V lost 0 bases, J lost 0 bases, and 5 bases lay in between. CDR3 in DNA: TGTGCCAGCAGCTTAACAGGGACGAACACCGGGGAGCTGTTTTTT. Translating gives CASSLTGTNTGELFF.

The rearrangement joins TRBV4-1 to TRBJ1-5, with D maybe TRBD1 (5 bases). CDR1 MGHRA and CDR2 YSYEKL come from the germline V gene. The V end was cut by 1 base, the J end by 9 bases, with 13 bases between. The CDR3 is 14 amino acids. The CDR3 DNA follows: TGCGCCAGCAGCCAAGTCCAGGGTCCTGGGCCCCAGCATTTT. Residues: CASSQVQGPGPQHF.

In the case of this clone: A much larger clone lies one base from this, so it may be a read error. The rearrangement joins TRBV2 to TRBJ1-1; a possible D gene is TRBD1 (6 bases). Germline assignment: CDR1 SNHLY and CDR2 FYNNEI. The CDR3 sequence is 15 residues long. The CDR3 region is CASSESGQPNTGAFF. The CDR3, as DNA: TGTGCCAGCAGTGAAAGTGGACAGCCGAACACTGGAGCTTTCTTT.

The chain joins TRBV27 to TRBJ2-7; 10 bases are shared with TRBD2. Trimming took 4 bases from V and 0 from J; bases not matched to a gene: 9. Germline CDR1 MNHEY, CDR2 SMNVEV (reference sequence). CDR3 size: 17 residues. CDR3 loop: CASSSLTSGMSSYEQYF. Written as DNA, the CDR3 is TGTGCCAGCAGTTCCCTAACTAGCGGGATGAGCTCCTACGAGCAGTACTTC.

This chain links TRBV29-1 with TRBJ2-1; perhaps TRBD1 as D (6 bases). The CDR3 is 14 residues long. V lost 4 bases and J lost 5, with 15 bases in between. The germline V gene encodes CDR1 SQVTM and CDR2 ANQGSEA. CDR3 DNA sequence: TGCAGCGTTGGGAATATCGCAGGGGACAATGAGCAGTTCTTC. It yields the protein CSVGNIAGDNEQFF.

The chain carries TRBV6-5 and TRBJ2-7; D is perhaps TRBD1 (5 bases). The CDR3 consists of 15 residues. Germline-derived CDR1 and CDR2 are MNHEY and SVGAGI. Trimming cost V 5 bases and J 3 bases, with 17 bases left between them. The CDR3 coding sequence is TGTGCCAGCAGTCGCCTGACAGAAAACCACTACGAGCAGTACTTC. Its protein product is CASSRLTENHYEQYF.

The J gene is TRBJ1-5, the V gene TRBV20-1; D is undetermined. CDR1 and CDR2 (germline): DFQATT, SNEGSKA (reference sequence). This CDR3 is built from 11 residues. V gave up 4 bases and J gave up 6 bases, with 7 bases separating them. CDR3 in DNA: TGCAGTGCTACGGAGGGTCAGCCCCAGCATTTT. Translating it yields CSATEGQPQHF.

Worth noting for this clone: Other DNA sequences in this sample translate to the same CDR3. The chain recombines TRBV7-2 with TRBJ2-7, with 8 positions matching TRBD1. J lost 0 bases, V lost 5 bases, and 6 bases had no gene match. The germline gives CDR1 SGHTA, CDR2 FQGNSA. The CDR3 sequence is 15 residues long. Here the CDR3 reads CASSLDRGSSYEQYF. CDR3 DNA: TGTGCCAGCAGCCTCGACAGGGGTTCCTCCTACGAGCAGTACTTC.

The chain has TRBV2 and TRBJ2-3, with 7 bases fitting TRBD2. From germline, CDR1 is SNHLY and CDR2 FYNNEI. Trimming at V came to 8 bases and at J to 6 bases, leaving 8 bases not matched to a gene. The CDR3 contains 13 residues. The CDR3 nucleotides are TGTGCCAGCGGCCGCGGGAGATCCGATACGCAGTATTTT. Protein product: CASGRGRSDTQYF.

The rearrangement links TRBV4-1 to TRBJ2-1; TRBD2 matches 7 bases. Germline lookup yields CDR1 MGHRA and CDR2 YSYEKL. The CDR3 covers 17 residues. The V gene end was trimmed by 3 bases and the J gene end by 3 bases; junction bases not matched to a gene: 11. The CDR3 is CASSHYVVGGNYNEQFF. CDR3 in DNA: TGCGCCAGCAGCCACTACGTTGTGGGAGGGAACTACAATGAGCAGTTCTTC.

The gene calls are TRBV6-5 and TRBJ2-1; unclear D gene. Germline-derived CDR1 and CDR2 are MNHEY and SVGAGI. Trimming removed 7 bases from V and 11 bases from J, with 15 bases in between. The CDR3 runs 12 residues. Written as DNA, the CDR3 is TGTGCCAGCAACTCAGACGATCGGAAGCAGTTCTTC. Residues: CASNSDDRKQFF.

The chain has TRBV10-3 and TRBJ2-7; D tentatively fits TRBD1 or TRBD2 (5 bases each). Deletions cut 4 bases from V and 8 bases from J, with 18 bases between. CDR1 is ENHRY and CDR2 is SYGVKD in the germline V gene. The CDR3 is made up of 14 amino acids. The CDR3 reads CAISGGDLSLQQYF. The CDR3 region has the DNA TGTGCCATCAGTGGAGGGGACCTCTCCCTTCAGCAGTACTTC.

The rearrangement uses TRBV7-3 and TRBJ2-1; 7 bases fit TRBD1. Germline CDR1 and CDR2: SGHTA and FQGTGA. The length of the CDR3 is 15 residues. V trimming: 5 bases; J trimming: 2 bases; junction bases outside the gene matches: 6. CDR3: CASSVDREPYNEQFF. CDR3 bases: TGTGCCAGCAGCGTAGACAGGGAGCCCTACAATGAGCAGTTCTTC. The variable domain in full, completed from reference TRBV7-3 and TRBJ2-1, reads GAGVSQTPSNKVTEKGKYVELRCDPISGHTALYWYRQSLGQGPEFLIYFQGTGAADDSGLPNDRFFAVRPEGSVSTLKIQRTERGDSAVYLCASSVDREPYNEQFFGPGTRLTVL.

The rearrangement uses TRBV5-4 and TRBJ1-2; D not certain. The CDR3 runs to 16 residues. Trimming pared 0 bases from V and 0 bases from J, leaving 12 bases between. CDR1 SGHNT and CDR2 YYREEE come from the germline V gene (reference sequence). The CDR3: CASSLAGNRANYGYTF. DNA for the CDR3: TGTGCCAGCAGCTTGGCGGGAAATCGAGCTAACTATGGCTACACCTTC. Using reference TRBV5-4 and TRBJ1-2 for the parts outside the CDR3, the full variable domain is ETGVTQSPTHLIKTRGQQVTLRCSSQSGHNTVSWYQQALGQGPQFIFQYYREEENGRGNFPPRFSGLQFPNYSSELNVNALELDDSALYLCASSLAGNRANYGYTFGSGTRLTVV.

This sequence joins TRBV2 and TRBJ2-3; the match to TRBD2 covers 9 bases. Germline assignment: CDR1 SNHLY and CDR2 FYNNEI. J lost 6 bases, V lost 5 bases, and 6 bases had no gene match. The CDR3 loop spans 14 amino acids. The DNA for the CDR3 is TGTGCCAGCAGTAGACTAGCGGAGGGGGATACGCAGTATTTT. This codes for CASSRLAEGDTQYF.

The table lists this clone with a few counts. This chain uses TRBV29-1 with TRBJ2-2, with TRBD2 as a possible D gene (6 bases). This CDR3 comprises 15 residues. Germline-derived CDR1 and CDR2 are SQVTM and ANQGSEA. V shed 4 bases and J shed 2 bases, with 14 bases lying between them. The CDR3 DNA follows: TGCAGCGTTGGGTGGGCTAGCGACAACACCGGGGAGCTGTTTTTT. Amino acid sequence: CSVGWASDNTGELFF.